The entry below describes one T cell receptor (beta chain). Its specificity is unknown. TCR beta libraries used around 2 micrograms of genomic DNA from cryopreserved PBMCs. TCRdb's table, derived via immunoSEQ multiplex PCR, lists solely in-frame clones and lacks some. The sample yields about 140,000 clones, roughly 80% seen once. This entry comes from a study of cytotoxic CD8 clonotypes in ibrutinib-treated CLL. Study summary: Of the patients, 11 were relapsed/refractory, 15 treatment-naive and under 18 IGHV unmutated. Study-level findings and limits: Clonality (at baseline) was higher than in age-matched healthy donors and tracked circulating CD8+ T-cell counts.

V lost 3 bases, J lost 4 bases, and 14 bases lay in between. Looked up from germline, CDR1 is SGHTA and CDR2 is FQGTGA. The CDR3 covers 15 residues. The sequencing used PBMCs, collected after 12 months of ibrutinib treatment. The TCR was taken from a human donor with chronic lymphocytic leukemia. The rearrangement links TRBV7-3 to TRBJ2-3, with D possibly matching TRBD2 (6 bases). The chain's CDR3 is CASSFAGSVADTQYF. The CDR3, as DNA: TGTGCCAGCAGCTTTGCCGGGAGTGTGGCAGATACGCAGTATTTT.